Given below is one T cell receptor beta chain in context. Its antigen is unidentified. This sample was included in a study of T cell repertoires in cytomegalovirus infection. The germline CDR1 and CDR2 sequences are SGHNT and YYREEE (reference sequence). The CDR3 runs 15 residues. V shed 2 bases, J shed 6 bases, and the junction held 4 bases outside the gene matches. MiXCR, applied by TCRdb to the reads, yields one record per CDR3 protein. The sample contains 570,000 or so distinct CDR3 sequences, 35% to 50% of which appear only once. This TCR derives from a human donor in good health (CMV status not recorded). Some clones in this sample may be carry-over from other donors' samples. This chain connects TRBV5-4 to TRBJ2-1; TRBD2 matches at 11 bases. Specimen: cultured PBMCs, collected from culture after CMV antigen stimulation. CDR3 sequence (DNA): TGTGCCAGCAGCTTTAGCGGGGGGGAAGCCAATGAGCAGTTCTTC. Protein: CASSFSGGEANEQFF. The whole variable domain, remainder taken from reference TRBV5-4 and TRBJ2-1, is ETGVTQSPTHLIKTRGQQVTLRCSSQSGHNTVSWYQQALGQGPQFIFQYYREEENGRGNFPPRFSGLQFPNYSSELNVNALELDDSALYLCASSFSGGEANEQFFGPGTRLTVL.